Below, 27 T cell receptor beta chains from the same sample are listed, as sequenced in a study of CD8 T cells in Susac syndrome. The authors reverse transcribed about 0.5 to 1 ug RNA with random hexamers. TCRdb reprocessed the immunoSEQ multiplex PCR reads with MiXCR, giving one entry per CDR3 protein. This sample yields some 150,000 distinct CDR3 sequences, of which 94% are seen a single time; approximately 0.09% belongs to the top ten. What was sequenced was CD4+ T cells from PBMCs. The source is a human donor in good health.

This clonotype appeared once. The chain has TRBV3-1 and TRBJ2-3, with D uncertain. Germline CDR1 LGHDT, CDR2 YNNKEL (reference sequence). The ends were cut back, 0 bases at V and 0 bases at J, with 7 bases in the middle. The CDR3 spans 15 residues. CDR3 residues: CASSQEIESTDTQYF. In nucleotides, the CDR3 is TGTGCCAGCAGCCAAGAAATCGAAAGCACAGATACGCAGTATTTT.

The chain carries TRBV20-1 and TRBJ1-5; TRBD1 agrees at 10 bases. CDR3 size: 14 residues. Germline trimming cut 6 bases from V and 4 bases from J; bases unmatched to any gene: 6. Germline-derived CDR1 and CDR2 are DFQATT and SNEGSKA (reference sequence). The CDR3 loop is CSAVGTGVNQPQHF. The CDR3 bases are TGCAGTGCAGTTGGGACAGGGGTAAATCAGCCCCAGCATTTT.

In DNA form, the CDR3 reads TGCGCCAGCAGCTTGGTAGCCGAGGCGTACACCGGGGAGCTGTTTTTT. Amino acids: CASSLVAEAYTGELFF. V usage is TRBV5-1 and J usage is TRBJ2-2, with unresolved D. With 0 bases removed from V and 3 bases from J, the gap between germline ends came to 12 bases. There are 16 residues in the CDR3. Germline lookup yields CDR1 SGHRS and CDR2 YFSETQ.

This clonotype was recorded once. CDR3 residues: CASSVHADTQYF. The CDR3 nucleotides read TGTGCCAGCAGCGTTCACGCAGATACGCAGTATTTT. This chain uses TRBV9 with TRBJ2-3; no definite D call. There are 12 residues in the CDR3. From germline, CDR1 is SGDLS and CDR2 YYNGEE. The V end was cut by 2 bases, the J end by 4 bases, with 5 bases between.

The J gene is TRBJ2-3, the V gene TRBV15; D is undetermined. From germline, CDR1 is LNHNV and CDR2 YYDKDF (reference sequence). CDR3 length: 15 residues. Trimming pared 5 bases from V and 1 base from J, leaving 13 bases between. The CDR3 reads CATSPRIGGTDTQYF. In DNA, the CDR3 is TGTGCCACCAGCCCCAGAATTGGGGGCACAGATACGCAGTATTTT.

The J gene is TRBJ2-1, the V gene TRBV14, with D possibly TRBD2 on 5 matching bases. V was clipped by 3 bases and J by 8 bases, with 23 bases between them. From germline, CDR1 is SGHDN and CDR2 FVKESK. This CDR3 is built from 17 residues. The CDR3 coding sequence is TGTGCCAGCAGCCATCTTCTTGGCCCCGAGGGTTTCGATGAGCAGTTCTTC. Encoded protein: CASSHLLGPEGFDEQFF.

V gene TRBV19 combines with J gene TRBJ1-5, with no clear D. In germline, CDR1 is LNHDA, CDR2 SQIVND (reference sequence). V was cut by 5 bases and J by 3 bases, with 8 bases left in between. CDR3 length equals 13 residues. The CDR3 coding sequence is TGTGCCAGTAGTGATGAGGACAATCAGCCCCAGCATTTT. It yields the protein CASSDEDNQPQHF.

The chain carries TRBV18 and TRBJ2-1, with no clear D. The CDR3 is made up of 13 amino acids. The ends were cut back, 6 bases at V and 6 bases at J, with 12 bases in the middle. Germline V gene data show CDR1 as KGHSH and CDR2 as LQKENI. Written as DNA, the CDR3 is TGTGCCAGCTCTTCCACAGAGGCCAATGAGCAGTTCTTC. As protein: CASSSTEANEQFF.

J is TRBJ2-3 and V is TRBV6-1; no reliable D call. The germline CDR1 and CDR2 sequences are MNHNS and SASEGT. The CDR3 is 12 residues long. V was clipped by 5 bases and J by 5 bases, with 8 bases between them. CDR3 in DNA: TGTGCCAGCAGTCCTCTCGGAGATACGCAGTATTTT. It specifies CASSPLGDTQYF.

V and J are TRBV11-2 and TRBJ2-5, with 12 bases identical to TRBD1. Per the germline V gene, CDR1 is SGHAT and CDR2 is FQNNGV. The CDR3 has 15 residues. Unmatched junction bases numbered 5, after V lost 5 bases and J lost 4 bases. The CDR3 loop is CASSPGQGAGETQYF. In DNA, the CDR3 is TGTGCCAGCAGCCCGGGACAGGGGGCGGGAGAGACCCAGTACTTC.

The chain couples TRBV20-1 to TRBJ2-1; 15 bases align to TRBD2. Germline V gives CDR1 DFQATT, CDR2 SNEGSKA (reference sequence). The CDR3 has 15 amino acids. V was clipped by 3 bases and J by 7 bases; unmatched bases: 4. In DNA form, the CDR3 reads TGCAGTGCTAGGGGACTAGCGGGAGGATGGAATGAGCAGTTCTTC. Protein: CSARGLAGGWNEQFF.

The chain combines TRBV10-2 with TRBJ2-3, with D perhaps being TRBD1 or TRBD2 (6 bases each). The V end lost 6 bases, the J end lost 0 bases, and 16 bases lay between the germline ends. This CDR3 is 16 amino acids long. Germline V gives CDR1 WSHSY, CDR2 SAAADI. CDR3: CASSDLGGGSTDTQYF. Written as DNA, the CDR3 is TGCGCCAGCAGCGACCTAGGAGGGGGTAGCACAGATACGCAGTATTTT.

CDR3 coding DNA: TGTGTCAGCCAACAGGGGAATGGCTACACCTTC. Translation: CVSQQGNGYTF. V is TRBV30 and J is TRBJ1-2; 7 bases map to TRBD1. The CDR3 sequence is 11 residues long. CDR1 is GTSNPN, CDR2 SVGIG, per germline (reference sequence).

This clonotype was counted once. This chain connects TRBV12-3 or TRBV12-4 to TRBJ2-7, with D hard to call. Between the trimmed V and J ends, which lost 5 bases and 2 bases, there was a span of 10 bases. This CDR3 is 13 amino acids long. The CDR3 reads CASSPHPTYEQYF. In DNA form, the CDR3 reads TGTGCCAGCAGTCCACATCCTACCTACGAGCAGTACTTC.

CDR3 bases: TGTGCCTGGACTCAGAATTGGCAGTATGGCTACACCTTC. Translating gives CAWTQNWQYGYTF. The rearrangement links TRBV30 to TRBJ1-2; D not certain. V lost 4 bases, J lost 5 bases, and 14 bases lay in between. CDR1 GTSNPN and CDR2 SVGIG come from the germline V gene (reference sequence). This CDR3 has 13 amino acids.

The chain couples TRBV6-1 to TRBJ2-6; D is ambiguous. V was pared by 3 bases and J by 8 bases, with 14 bases between. The CDR3 consists of 15 residues. Germline V gives CDR1 MNHNS, CDR2 SASEGT. CDR3 sequence (DNA): TGTGCCAGCAGTGAGGTCTCAGACTGGACCAACGTCCTGACTTTC. Translating it yields CASSEVSDWTNVLTF.

The chain employs TRBV5-1 and TRBJ2-3; 8 bases agree with TRBD2. V gave up 4 bases and J gave up 2 bases; unmatched junction bases: 9. This CDR3 spans 16 amino acids. Germline V gene lookup returns CDR1 SGHRS and CDR2 YFSETQ. The CDR3 bases are TGCGCCAGCAGCCGGGGCGCTAGCGGGCCCACAGATACGCAGTATTTT. Encoded protein: CASSRGASGPTDTQYF. The entire variable domain, with the rest obtained from reference TRBV5-1 and TRBJ2-3, is as follows: KAGVTQTPRYLIKTRGQQVTLSCSPISGHRSVSWYQQTPGQGLQFLFEYFSETQRNKGNFPGRFSGRQFSNSRSEMNVSTLELGDSALYLCASSRGASGPTDTQYFGPGTRLTVL.

The chain employs TRBV19 and TRBJ1-1; tentatively, D is TRBD1 (6 bases). Trimming cost V 5 bases and J 11 bases, with 24 bases left between them. The germline V gene has CDR1 LNHDA and CDR2 SQIVND (reference sequence). This CDR3 has 15 amino acids. The CDR3 is CASSPRTARGHEAFF. CDR3 DNA sequence: TGTGCCAGTAGTCCAAGGACAGCAAGAGGTCATGAGGCTTTCTTT.

The chain couples TRBV20-1 to TRBJ1-1, with D unresolved. Germline CDR1 reads DFQATT; CDR2 reads SNEGSKA (reference sequence). This CDR3 is 13 amino acids long. V was shortened by 1 base and J by 0 bases, with 6 bases between the two germline ends. The chain's CDR3 is CSARVALNTEAFF. The CDR3 DNA reads as TGCAGTGCTAGAGTTGCCTTGAACACTGAAGCTTTCTTT.

The V gene is TRBV5-4, the J gene TRBJ2-1, with TRBD2 identical over 10 bases. This CDR3 has 16 amino acids. The junction had 4 bases not matched to a gene; V was cut back by 3 bases and J by 1 base. Germline V gives CDR1 SGHNT, CDR2 YYREEE (reference sequence). DNA for the CDR3: TGTGCCAGCAGCTCTACTAGCGGGGTTTCCTACAATGAGCAGTTCTTC. Its protein product is CASSSTSGVSYNEQFF.

The chain employs TRBV19 and TRBJ2-7; 7 bases line up with TRBD1. J lost 6 bases, V lost 4 bases, and 3 bases had no gene match. The CDR3 sequence is 12 residues long. Germline V CDR1 and CDR2: LNHDA, SQIVND (reference sequence). As DNA, the CDR3 is TGTGCCAGTAGTAAGACAGGGAGCGAGCAGTACTTC. This codes for CASSKTGSEQYF.

This clonotype was counted once. The CDR3 DNA reads TGCGCCAGCAGTCATCGGGACGGGGTTGTTTTTAGGTACAATGAGCAGTTCTTC. Amino acid sequence: CASSHRDGVVFRYNEQFF. The V and J genes are TRBV23-1 and TRBJ2-1; D possibly matches TRBD1 or TRBD2 (5 bases each). TRBV23-1 is identified as an open reading frame with a role that is uncertain. This CDR3 is built from 18 residues. Trimming shortened V by 3 bases and J by 4 bases, and 22 bases separated the two germline ends.

The chain joins TRBV5-1 to TRBJ1-1, with 11 bases fitting TRBD1. Per the germline V gene, CDR1 is SGHRS and CDR2 is YFSETQ. With V trimmed by 0 bases and J by 6 bases, 1 base remained unmatched. The CDR3 runs to 14 residues. The CDR3 bases are TGCGCCAGCAGCTTGGGGACAGGGGGCTCTGAAGCTTTCTTT. It codes for CASSLGTGGSEAFF.

The rearrangement links TRBV6-2 or TRBV6-3 to TRBJ2-7; the match to TRBD2 covers 12 bases. The ends lost 4 bases at V and 2 bases at J; junction bases unmatched: 0. Germline V gene data show CDR1 as MNHEY and CDR2 as SVGEGT. The CDR3 is made up of 14 amino acids. The DNA for the CDR3 is TGTGCCAGCAGTTGGACTAGCGGGACCTACGAGCAGTACTTC. This gives the protein CASSWTSGTYEQYF.

This rearrangement joins TRBV30 to TRBJ2-4, with 9 nucleotides matching TRBD1. The CDR3 length is 15 residues. V was clipped by 0 bases and J by 9 bases; unmatched bases: 9. Germline V lookup: CDR1 GTSNPN, CDR2 SVGIG (reference sequence). DNA of the CDR3: TGTGCCTGGAGTGTTCCGGGACAGGGAATGAGCATTCAGTACTTC. It is translated as CAWSVPGQGMSIQYF.

The sample holds one count of this clonotype. The chain combines TRBV4-2 with TRBJ2-7, with 14 bases lining up with TRBD2. This CDR3 contains 19 residues. V dropped 4 bases and J dropped 3; count of bases not matched to a gene: 14. Germline V gene sequence: CDR1 LGHNA, CDR2 YNFKEQ. CDR3 in DNA: TGTGCCAGCAGCCTCATGGGACTAGCGGGAGCTCTGGTCGACTACGAGCAGTACTTC. Translation: CASSLMGLAGALVDYEQYF.

The chain uses TRBV6-5 and TRBJ2-7; 12 bases line up with TRBD1. After removal of 4 bases from V and 6 bases from J, the junction contained 10 bases not matched to a gene. The CDR3 sequence is 16 residues long. Germline CDR1 is MNHEY and CDR2 is SVGAGI. This CDR3 is CASSSITPGQGAEQYF. DNA for the CDR3: TGTGCCAGCAGTTCCATAACTCCGGGACAGGGGGCCGAGCAGTACTTC.